Listed below are T cell receptor beta chains from one sample, sequenced in a study of human T cells and chemical hapten exposure. From the 5' RACE reads, TCRdb called clonotypes with MiXCR, one entry per CDR3 protein. The sample includes approximately 81,000 distinct CDR3 sequences, 6% to 8.5% seen only once; the top ten take about 2.1%. Every receptor here comes from a male donor in good health. The CDR3 runs from the conserved cysteine through the conserved F or W. Fields, in order: J gene, D gene, CDR3 length, clone size, V gene, CDR3 protein, CDR3 DNA. D genes are given only for firm matches. Clone size is given for some rows only: seen once, a few or many times, or a class if the clone is expanded.

j_gene: TRBJ2-1
d_gene: TRBD2
len: 14
abundance: many
v_gene: TRBV20-1
CDR3aa: CSAKSGTSDNEQFF
CDR3nt: TGCAGTGCCAAGTCGGGGACTAGTGACAATGAGCAGTTCTTC

j_gene: TRBJ2-7
d_gene: -
len: 13
abundance: many
v_gene: TRBV3-1
CDR3aa: CASSQVNFHEQYF
CDR3nt: TGTGCCAGCAGCCAAGTAAATTTCCACGAGCAGTACTTC

j_gene: TRBJ2-1
d_gene: TRBD1
len: 14
abundance: -
v_gene: TRBV12-3/TRBV12-4
CDR3aa: CASSLPRDRGVQFF
CDR3nt: TGTGCCAGCAGTTTGCCACGGGACAGGGGTGTGCAGTTCTTC

j_gene: TRBJ1-4
d_gene: -
len: 13
abundance: many
v_gene: TRBV18
CDR3aa: CASSPLQGEKLFF
CDR3nt: TGTGCCAGCTCACCACTGCAGGGTGAAAAACTGTTTTTT

j_gene: TRBJ2-7
d_gene: TRBD2
len: 16
abundance: -
v_gene: TRBV15
CDR3aa: CVTSSSPRGIYYEQYF
CDR3nt: TGTGTCACCAGCAGTTCCCCGCGGGGGATATACTACGAGCAGTACTTC

j_gene: TRBJ2-2
d_gene: -
len: 13
abundance: many
v_gene: TRBV5-1
CDR3aa: CASSSGSTGELFF
CDR3nt: TGCGCCAGCAGCTCCGGGAGCACCGGGGAGCTGTTTTTT

j_gene: TRBJ2-7
d_gene: -
len: 15
abundance: -
v_gene: TRBV25-1
CDR3aa: CASSELSVDRYEQYF
CDR3nt: TGTGCCAGCAGTGAATTGTCGGTGGACCGCTACGAGCAGTACTTC

j_gene: TRBJ2-7
d_gene: TRBD1
len: 17
abundance: many
v_gene: TRBV27
CDR3aa: CASSLWTPGQGANEQYF
CDR3nt: TGTGCCAGCAGTTTATGGACTCCGGGACAGGGTGCCAACGAGCAGTACTTC

j_gene: TRBJ1-3
d_gene: -
len: 18
abundance: many
v_gene: TRBV5-1
CDR3aa: CASSPLVSDSSSGNTIYF
CDR3nt: TGCGCCAGCAGCCCCCTCGTTTCGGACTCGAGCTCTGGAAACACCATATATTTT

j_gene: TRBJ2-1
d_gene: -
len: 14
abundance: few
v_gene: TRBV27
CDR3aa: CASSSGAKYNEQFF
CDR3nt: TGTGCCAGCAGTTCAGGGGCCAAGTACAATGAGCAGTTCTTC

j_gene: TRBJ2-7
d_gene: TRBD1
len: 13
abundance: few
v_gene: TRBV12-3/TRBV12-4
CDR3aa: CASSSATGREQYF
CDR3nt: TGTGCCAGCAGTTCTGCGACAGGGCGGGAGCAGTACTTC

j_gene: TRBJ2-1
d_gene: -
len: 14
abundance: few
v_gene: TRBV29-1
CDR3aa: CSVAPLIAYNEQFF
CDR3nt: TGCAGCGTTGCTCCCCTCATCGCCTACAATGAGCAGTTCTTC

j_gene: TRBJ2-1
d_gene: TRBD1
len: 17
abundance: many
v_gene: TRBV4-3
CDR3aa: CASSQDRRTGGYNEQFF
CDR3nt: TGCGCCAGCAGCCAAGATCGCCGGACAGGGGGCTACAATGAGCAGTTCTTC

j_gene: TRBJ2-5
d_gene: TRBD2
len: 15
abundance: -
v_gene: TRBV12-3/TRBV12-4
CDR3aa: CASSPLAGVQETQYF
CDR3nt: TGTGCCAGCAGTCCACTAGCGGGGGTGCAAGAGACCCAGTACTTC